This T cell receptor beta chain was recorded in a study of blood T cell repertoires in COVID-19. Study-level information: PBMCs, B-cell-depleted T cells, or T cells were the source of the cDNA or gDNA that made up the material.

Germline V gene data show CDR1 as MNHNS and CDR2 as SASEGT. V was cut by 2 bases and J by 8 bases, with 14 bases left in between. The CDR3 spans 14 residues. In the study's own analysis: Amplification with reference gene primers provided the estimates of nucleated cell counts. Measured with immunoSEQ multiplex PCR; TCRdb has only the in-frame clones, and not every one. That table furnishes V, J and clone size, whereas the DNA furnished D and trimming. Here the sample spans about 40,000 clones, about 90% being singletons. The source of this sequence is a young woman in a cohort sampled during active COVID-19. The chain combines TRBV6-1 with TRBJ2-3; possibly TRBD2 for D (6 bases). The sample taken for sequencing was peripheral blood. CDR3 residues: CASSELGTRGTQYF. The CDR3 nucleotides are TGTGCCAGCAGTGAATTGGGGACGCGGGGTACGCAGTATTTT.